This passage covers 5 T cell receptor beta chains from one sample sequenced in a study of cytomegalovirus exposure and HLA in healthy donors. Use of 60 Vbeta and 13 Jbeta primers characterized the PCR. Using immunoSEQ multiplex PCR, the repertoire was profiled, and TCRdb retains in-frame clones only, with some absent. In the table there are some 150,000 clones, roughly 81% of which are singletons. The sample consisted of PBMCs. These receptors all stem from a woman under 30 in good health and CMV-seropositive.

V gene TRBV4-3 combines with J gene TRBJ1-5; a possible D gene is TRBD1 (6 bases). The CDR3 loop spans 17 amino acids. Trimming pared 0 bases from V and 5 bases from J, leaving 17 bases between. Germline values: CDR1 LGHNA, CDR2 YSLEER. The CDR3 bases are TGCGCCAGCAGCCAAGATAGTGTGGCAGGGGTTGATCAGCCCCAGCATTTT. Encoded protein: CASSQDSVAGVDQPQHF.

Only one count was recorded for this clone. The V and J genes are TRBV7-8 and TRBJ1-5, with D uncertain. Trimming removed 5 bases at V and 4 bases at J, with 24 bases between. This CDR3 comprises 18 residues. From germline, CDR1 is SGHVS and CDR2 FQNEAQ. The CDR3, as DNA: TGTGCCAGCAGCCCGGGGAGATCCGTCCTCCACGAAAATCAGCCCCAGCATTTT. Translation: CASSPGRSVLHENQPQHF.

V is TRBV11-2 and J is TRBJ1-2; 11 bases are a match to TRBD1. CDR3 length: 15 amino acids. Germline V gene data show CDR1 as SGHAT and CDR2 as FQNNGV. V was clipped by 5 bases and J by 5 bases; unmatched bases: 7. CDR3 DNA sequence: TGTGCCAGCAGCCCTCGGACAGGGGGCAATTATGGCTACACCTTC. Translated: CASSPRTGGNYGYTF.

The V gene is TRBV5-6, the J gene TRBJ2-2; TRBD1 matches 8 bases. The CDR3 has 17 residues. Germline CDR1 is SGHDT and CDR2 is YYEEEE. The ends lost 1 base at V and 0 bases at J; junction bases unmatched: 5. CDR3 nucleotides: TGTGCCAGCAGCTTGCTAGGGGACAGGACGAACACCGGGGAGCTGTTTTTT. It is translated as CASSLLGDRTNTGELFF.

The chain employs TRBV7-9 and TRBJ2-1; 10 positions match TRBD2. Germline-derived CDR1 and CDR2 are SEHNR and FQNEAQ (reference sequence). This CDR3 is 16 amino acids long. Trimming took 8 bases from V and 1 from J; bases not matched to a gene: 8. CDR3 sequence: CASVLALAGSYNEQFF. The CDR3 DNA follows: TGTGCCAGCGTCCTCGCACTAGCGGGGTCCTACAATGAGCAGTTCTTC.